This TCR beta chain was obtained from a study of blood T cell repertoires in COVID-19 (TCRdb year 2020). Background for the entire study: Samples from collaborators originated in the United States, Italy and Spain and spanned both the acute and convalescent phases of COVID-19. Samples were obtained from the ongoing ImmuneRACE study (first 160 participants) and from roughly 1,300 subjects provided by 6 global collaborators. Nearly every sample came with metadata listing a de-identified subject ID, COVID-19 status, age in years and sex. Where available, HLA class I and class II types were taken from metadata supplied by the sample provider and were not determined by assay-based typing. The material from the prospective study consisted of cDNA or gDNA derived from T cells, B-cell-depleted T cells, or PBMCs. The repertoires were released in a freely available public database intended as a resource for research on the immune response to SARS-CoV-2. Deeply sampled blood TCRbeta repertoires from subjects exposed to, actively infected with, or recovered from COVID-19 were included in the dataset.

TCRbeta CDR3 regions were amplified from genomic DNA by means of the immunoSEQ Assay, a bias-controlled multiplex PCR. Per the source publication's procedure: Within the assay, amplification of reference gene primers was used to estimate how many nucleated cells each sample contained. To quantify the absolute abundance of each unique TCRbeta CDR3 rearrangement, sequence reads were collapsed and filtered. For each sample, productive Simpson clonality was calculated as the square root of Simpson's diversity index over productive rearrangements. The source is immuneACCESS, and TCRdb retained only in-frame sequences with V and J called. Part of the clones is not carried over; for the studies checked, unresolved V genes explain less than half of this, and the remainder is unexplained. For V, J and clone size, that table is used; D and trimming come from the DNA. The sample table contains 70,000 to 90,000 clones; only one count was recorded for over 75% of them. Roughly 9.6% of the sample rests with the top ten.

One collaborating source in Seattle enrolled patients while the patients were actively infected and followed the patients over time throughout the course of disease. Collaborating institutions collected whole blood in K2EDTA tubes following their own protocols. For TCRbeta analysis, collaborators shipped samples as frozen whole blood, isolated PBMCs, or DNA extracted from either of those sample types. CDR1 and CDR2 are drawn from the germline V gene: MDHEN, SYDVKM. The CDR3, from cysteine to phenylalanine, totals 15 residues. The sequence is cut down to CDR3 DNA, 45 bases in frame from base 1. Trimming takes 3 bases off V and 6 bases off J; junction bases not matched to a gene: 6. About this clone: Its antigen is unknown. Within one base of it there is no much larger clone, and no base qualities were kept.

Study-wide findings and limitations: The quantity of clinical and demographic metadata differed by source and by participant and was supplied without curation.

Sequenced input: peripheral blood. This TCR was sampled from a man in his fifties with COVID-19, enrolled during active disease. Here the chain combines TRBV28 and TRBJ1-2, and TRBD1 aligns with 11 junction nucleotides. The DNA sequence is given as TGTGCCAGCAGTTTGTTTGGACAGGGGGCAAATGGCTACACCTTC. Translated, this is CASSLFGQGANGYTF.